This TCR beta chain derives from a study of spatial heterogeneity in lung cancer. About this clonotype itself: The antigen remains undetermined.

The germline V gene has CDR1 SGHRS and CDR2 YFSETQ. V lost 6 bases, J lost 4 bases, and 15 bases stayed unmatched. This CDR3 spans 16 amino acids. Study-wide points: Counts that tracked tumor mutation counts were those of expanded intratumoral alpha and beta TCRs.

All TCR cDNA molecules were individually tagged with a unique molecular identifier. A single record per CDR3 protein comes from TCRdb applying MiXCR to the 5' RACE reads. The table shows over 4,000 distinct CDR3 sequences, with 25% to 30% occurring only once. As to time point: sample taken at primary tumor resection. Sequencing of whole RNA from tumor, nontumor lung or frozen PBMC involved no sorting. This chain connects TRBV5-1 to TRBJ2-5; 7 nucleotides line up with TRBD2. The sequence derives from a female donor with early-stage non-small cell lung cancer. The sequencing used lung tumor tissue, collected at surgery. CDR3: CASKTSTSAGLETQYF. DNA for the CDR3: TGCGCCAGCAAGACCTCCACTAGCGCGGGGCTAGAGACCCAGTACTTC.